These 8 T cell receptor beta chains were sequenced from one sample in a study of beta chain features in type 1 diabetes. Every isolated RNA sample was fully reverse transcribed, so sequencing captured expressed TCRB transcripts. Clones were read by immunoSEQ multiplex PCR, and TCRdb kept only the in-frame ones, dropping some. The sample consists of roughly 240,000 clones, about 63% of them appearing once. Sequencing was done on a sample of naive CD4+ T cells from blood. The receptors stem from a man between 25 and 39 years old in good health.

This clone was detected a few times. The rearrangement joins TRBV11-2 to TRBJ2-7; 8 nucleotides agree with TRBD1. The CDR3 consists of 14 residues. Germline trimming cut 7 bases from V and 7 bases from J; bases unmatched to any gene: 12. CDR1 and CDR2 (germline): SGHAT, FQNNGV. CDR3 region: CASTRPAGGKEQYF. CDR3 bases: TGTGCCAGCACCCGACCGGCAGGGGGCAAAGAGCAGTACTTC.

This sequence joins TRBV9 and TRBJ2-1, with TRBD2 as a possible D gene (6 bases). CDR1 is SGDLS and CDR2 is YYNGEE in the germline V gene. Deletions cut 0 bases from V and 2 bases from J, with 12 bases between. CDR3 length: 16 amino acids. The CDR3 region is CASSVGWDWAYNEQFF. The CDR3 DNA sequence: TGTGCCAGCAGCGTAGGATGGGACTGGGCCTACAATGAGCAGTTCTTC.

Turning to this clone: The sample holds other DNA sequences that translate to the same CDR3. This chain joins TRBV2 and TRBJ2-5, with TRBD1 matching 8 bases. Germline loops: CDR1 SNHLY, CDR2 FYNNEI. This CDR3 spans 14 amino acids. The junction had 6 bases not matched to a gene; V was cut back by 4 bases and J by 5 bases. CDR3 protein: CASSGQGAGETQYF. As DNA, the CDR3 is TGTGCCAGCAGTGGGCAGGGGGCCGGGGAGACCCAGTACTTC.

The V call is TRBV11-2, the J call TRBJ2-3, with D possibly TRBD1 on 6 matching bases. This CDR3 has 16 amino acids. With 4 bases removed from V and 5 bases from J, the gap between germline ends came to 19 bases. Germline V gene data show CDR1 as SGHAT and CDR2 as FQNNGV. CDR3 sequence (DNA): TGTGCCAGCAGCTCTTTAGACTGGGACAACGAAGATACGCAGTATTTT. This codes for CASSSLDWDNEDTQYF. Variable domain in full (rest from reference TRBV11-2 and TRBJ2-3): EAGVAQSPRYKIIEKRQSVAFWCNPISGHATLYWYQQILGQGPKLLIQFQNNGVVDDSQLPKDRFSAERLKGVDSTLKIQPAKLEDSAVYLCASSSLDWDNEDTQYFGPGTRLTVL.

In this sample, this clone turned up a few times. V gene TRBV7-2 combines with J gene TRBJ2-6; D call uncertain. The CDR3 has 15 residues. V shed 6 bases and J shed 4 bases, with 13 bases lying between them. Per germline, CDR1 SGHTA and CDR2 FQGNSA. CDR3 region: CASSPEVSGANVLTF. DNA of the CDR3: TGTGCCAGCAGTCCAGAGGTTTCGGGGGCCAACGTCCTGACTTTC.

The chain links TRBV5-4 to TRBJ2-1; D ambiguous. Trimming took 4 bases from V and 10 from J, leaving 15 bases between them. CDR3 length: 13 residues. Per the germline V gene, CDR1 is SGHNT and CDR2 is YYREEE (reference sequence). The CDR3 here is CASSPDPPVEQFF. Written as DNA, the CDR3 is TGTGCCAGCAGCCCTGATCCCCCAGTGGAGCAGTTCTTC.

The chain couples TRBV30 to TRBJ1-6; D is unresolved. Germline CDR1 GTSNPN, CDR2 SVGIG (reference sequence). There are 13 residues in the CDR3. Trimming took off 0 bases at V and 7 bases at J, with 7 bases between the two ends. The CDR3 spells CAWSVSSNSPLHF. The CDR3 region has the DNA TGTGCCTGGAGTGTAAGCTCCAATTCACCCCTCCACTTT.

This sequence joins TRBV4-1 and TRBJ2-1, with TRBD2 identical over 9 bases. The CDR3 spans 15 residues. Germline V gene data show CDR1 as MGHRA and CDR2 as YSYEKL. Trimming at V came to 10 bases and at J to 4 bases, leaving 11 bases not matched to a gene. The CDR3 loop reads CATTTGLAGYNEQFF. CDR3 coding DNA: TGCGCCACCACGACAGGGCTAGCGGGGTACAATGAGCAGTTCTTC.